This entry lists 26 T cell receptor beta chains sequenced from one sample in a study of T cells in Graves' hyperthyroidism and ophthalmopathy. The source material, RNA transcripts, was used to amplify TCR beta CDR3 regions. Primed by the HTBI set, a first-round RT-PCR was run on the TCR CDR3. Each CDR3 protein gets one entry after TCRdb re-called the multiplex PCR reads with MiXCR. The sample holds approximately 370,000 distinct CDR3 sequences; 14% to 15% are singletons and the top ten take roughly 33%. The material sequenced was blood. The receptors originated from a woman aged 25 to 39 with Graves' hyperthyroidism.

This clonotype was detected many times. This chain connects TRBV27 to TRBJ1-2; TRBD1 might be the D (6 bases). The V gene's germline CDR1 is MNHEY and CDR2 SMNVEV (reference sequence). Trimming removed 7 bases from V and 7 bases from J, with 13 bases in between. The CDR3 has 12 residues. The CDR3 sequence is CASMGHISGYTF. For the CDR3, the DNA is TGTGCCAGCATGGGACATATATCTGGCTACACCTTC.

This clonotype was seen more than once but under ten times. The chain is built from TRBV20-1 and TRBJ1-5, with D possibly matching TRBD1 (5 bases). V lost 0 bases, J lost 6 bases, and 12 bases lay in between. The germline CDR1 and CDR2 sequences are DFQATT and SNEGSKA (reference sequence). CDR3 size: 14 residues. The CDR3 nucleotides are TGCAGTGCTAGAGATTTCCAGGGTGCTCAGCCCCAGCATTTT. Translated, it gives CSARDFQGAQPQHF.

In this sample, this clonotype turned up a few times. The gene calls are TRBV27 and TRBJ2-2, with a possible D match to TRBD2 (5 bases). CDR3 size: 15 residues. CDR1 is MNHEY, CDR2 SMNVEV, per germline (reference sequence). V lost 6 bases and J lost 0, with 11 bases in between. Here the CDR3 DNA reads TGTGCCAGCAGGGTGGGAGTCGCGAACACCGGGGAGCTGTTTTTT. Its translation: CASRVGVANTGELFF.

The chain couples TRBV29-1 to TRBJ2-7; D gene unclear. The CDR3 is 12 residues long. V was clipped by 4 bases and J by 2 bases, with 9 bases between them. Germline CDR1 is SQVTM and CDR2 is ANQGSEA. The CDR3 here is CSVAVQTYEQYF. DNA for the CDR3: TGCAGCGTTGCCGTTCAAACCTACGAGCAGTACTTC.

This clonotype came up many times. V usage is TRBV7-9 and J usage is TRBJ2-5; 9 nucleotides line up with TRBD1. CDR1 is SEHNR and CDR2 is FQNEAQ in the germline V gene (reference sequence). The CDR3 loop spans 14 amino acids. Trimming cost V 5 bases and J 5 bases; bases outside gene matches: 6. The CDR3 protein is CASSRGQGGETQYF. The DNA of the CDR3 is TGTGCCAGCAGCAGGGGACAGGGAGGCGAGACCCAGTACTTC.

At least ten counts were recorded for this clonotype. This chain connects TRBV30 to TRBJ2-1; 9 nucleotides align to TRBD2. The germline V gene encodes CDR1 GTSNPN and CDR2 SVGIG (reference sequence). V lost 2 bases to trimming and J lost 4 bases; unmatched junction nucleotides: 6. The CDR3 is 15 residues long. CDR3 residues: CAWSRSSGSYNEQFF. CDR3 in DNA: TGTGCCTGGAGTCGGAGTAGCGGGAGTTACAATGAGCAGTTCTTC.

The table lists this clonotype with a count of one. This sequence may be a read error, since a much larger clone differs from it by one base. The chain combines TRBV2 with TRBJ2-1; 11 bases align to TRBD2. The CDR3 extends over 16 amino acids. Trimming at V came to 7 bases and at J to 9 bases, leaving 14 bases not matched to a gene. The germline CDR1 and CDR2 sequences are SNHLY and FYNNEI. The CDR3 DNA follows: TGTGCCAGCACCAAGGATAGCGGGAGGGCTGGAGGTGAGCAGTTCTTC. It translates to CASTKDSGRAGGEQFF.

V usage is TRBV10-3 and J usage is TRBJ2-7; D remains unclear. V lost 4 bases and J 5 bases, leaving 9 bases between the germline ends. Germline CDR1 ENHRY, CDR2 SYGVKD. This CDR3 contains 12 residues. This chain's CDR3 is CAISARSDEQYF. The CDR3 DNA reads as TGTGCCATCAGTGCGCGGTCTGACGAGCAGTACTTC.

In its sample, this clonotype was seen once. The junction and the germline gene differ at one end; a read error may be behind it. The chain couples TRBV4-2 to TRBJ1-1; D not certain. Germline values: CDR1 LGHNA, CDR2 YNFKEQ. CDR3 length equals 15 residues. CDR3 loop: CAGSQEERMNTEAFF. In nucleotides, the CDR3 is TGTGCCGGCAGCCAAGAAGAACGGATGAACACTGAAGCTTTCTTT.

This clonotype was observed many times. The CDR3: CSALGLAVSSYNEQFF. CDR3 nucleotides: TGCAGTGCCTTGGGACTAGCGGTAAGCTCCTACAATGAGCAGTTCTTC. The J gene is TRBJ2-1, the V gene TRBV20-1; TRBD2 agrees at 11 bases. CDR3 length: 16 residues. The V gene end was trimmed by 6 bases and the J gene end by 0 bases; junction bases not matched to a gene: 7. The germline V gene has CDR1 DFQATT and CDR2 SNEGSKA (reference sequence).

This clonotype came up many times. The chain recombines TRBV18 with TRBJ2-1; 11 positions agree with TRBD2. V shed 6 bases, J shed 5 bases, and the junction held 9 bases outside the gene matches. The V gene's germline CDR1 is KGHSH and CDR2 LQKENI. The CDR3 runs to 16 residues. This chain's CDR3 is CASSPGLAGLNNEQFF. CDR3 coding DNA: TGTGCCAGCTCGCCAGGACTAGCGGGCCTGAACAATGAGCAGTTCTTC. Together with reference TRBV18 and TRBJ2-1, the CDR3 gives the full variable domain: NAGVMQNPRHLVRRRGQEARLRCSPMKGHSHVYWYRQLPEEGLKFMVYLQKENIIDESGMPKERFSAEFPKEGPSILRIQQVVRGDSAAYFCASSPGLAGLNNEQFFGPGTRLTVL.

The rearrangement joins TRBV3-1 to TRBJ1-6, with 8 positions matching TRBD1. This CDR3 has 15 residues. Germline lookup yields CDR1 LGHDT and CDR2 YNNKEL (reference sequence). With V trimmed by 1 base and J by 9 bases, 5 bases remained unmatched. In DNA, the CDR3 is TGTGCCAGCAGCCAAGGACAGGGGAAGGGTTCACCCCTCCACTTT. Encoded protein: CASSQGQGKGSPLHF.

The DNA of the CDR3 is TGTGCCAGCAGCCGAGACAGGGGCCGGCACTGGGAAGCTTTCTTT. This gives the protein CASSRDRGRHWEAFF. The J gene is TRBJ1-1, the V gene TRBV6-1, with 8 positions matching TRBD1. Germline CDR1 MNHNS, CDR2 SASEGT. The CDR3 is 15 amino acids. The trim removed 6 bases at V and 8 bases at J, leaving 14 bases unmatched.

This clonotype was seen at least ten times. The CDR3 sequence is CAWRIQGSQPQHF. In nucleotides, the CDR3 is TGTGCCTGGAGAATACAGGGTTCTCAGCCCCAGCATTTT. The chain links TRBV30 to TRBJ1-5; possibly TRBD1 for D (6 bases). V shed 3 bases and J shed 6 bases, with 12 bases lying between them. The CDR3 spans 13 residues. Per germline, CDR1 GTSNPN and CDR2 SVGIG (reference sequence).

This clonotype occurred a few times. The CDR3 sequence: CASSDSVTISTDTQYF. The DNA for the CDR3 is TGTGCCAGCAGTGACTCGGTTACCATCAGCACAGATACGCAGTATTTT. This chain links TRBV6-4 with TRBJ2-3; D gene unclear. Per germline, CDR1 MRHNA and CDR2 SNTAGT. There are 16 residues in the CDR3. V dropped 0 bases and J dropped 0 bases, with 10 bases sitting between them.

This clonotype was counted many times. V is TRBV3-1 and J is TRBJ2-1, with D possibly TRBD2 on 5 matching bases. The CDR3 has 16 residues. Trimming left V 0 bases short and J 1 base short, with 10 bases between. From germline, CDR1 is LGHDT and CDR2 YNNKEL (reference sequence). The CDR3 reads CASSQDFWESYNEQFF. Written as DNA, the CDR3 is TGTGCCAGCAGCCAAGATTTCTGGGAGTCCTACAATGAGCAGTTCTTC.

This clonotype was found many times. The genes are TRBV28 and TRBJ2-2, with TRBD2 as a possible D gene (5 bases). Trimming pared 8 bases from V and 4 bases from J, leaving 11 bases between. Germline CDR1 is MDHEN and CDR2 is SYDVKM. The CDR3 consists of 13 residues. CDR3 region: CASGLARTGELFF. CDR3 bases: TGTGCCAGCGGTCTAGCACGCACCGGGGAGCTGTTTTTT. The entire variable domain, with the rest obtained from reference TRBV28 and TRBJ2-2, is as follows: DVKVTQSSRYLVKRTGEKVFLECVQDMDHENMFWYRQDPGLGLRLIYFSYDVKMKEKGDIPEGYSVSREKKERFSLILESASTNQTSMYLCASGLARTGELFFGEGSRLTVL.

The V call is TRBV5-5, the J call TRBJ2-7, with a weak D call TRBD1 (5 bases). The germline gives CDR1 SGHKS, CDR2 YYEKEE (reference sequence). This CDR3 spans 14 amino acids. V was shortened by 2 bases and J by 2 bases, with 11 bases between the two germline ends. Written as DNA, the CDR3 is TGTGCCAGCAGCTTTAACAGGATTACCTACGAGCAGTACTTC. Residues: CASSFNRITYEQYF.

This clonotype has more than one count but fewer than ten. The chain uses TRBV27 and TRBJ2-2, with D hard to call. The CDR3 length is 17 residues. The V gene's germline CDR1 is MNHEY and CDR2 SMNVEV (reference sequence). Deletions cut 0 bases from V and 1 base from J, with 12 bases between. CDR3 protein: CASSLSTESLNTGELFF. In DNA form, the CDR3 reads TGTGCCAGCAGTTTATCGACGGAGAGCTTGAACACCGGGGAGCTGTTTTTT.

This clonotype was detected ten times or more. V is TRBV30 and J is TRBJ2-3; weak D call: TRBD1 (5 bases). Germline lookup yields CDR1 GTSNPN and CDR2 SVGIG (reference sequence). V lost 4 bases and J 0 bases, leaving 8 bases between the germline ends. CDR3 length equals 13 residues. CDR3: CAWNSGSTDTQYF. For the CDR3, the DNA is TGTGCCTGGAATTCAGGGAGCACAGATACGCAGTATTTT.

This clonotype was counted many times. V gene TRBV20-1 combines with J gene TRBJ1-1; TRBD1 might be the D (6 bases). The CDR3 is made up of 15 amino acids. CDR1 and CDR2 (germline): DFQATT, SNEGSKA (reference sequence). V lost 3 bases to trimming and J lost 0 bases, with 14 bases between them. CDR3 protein: CSASGAGALNTEAFF. The CDR3 DNA follows: TGCAGTGCTAGTGGAGCGGGGGCCTTGAACACTGAAGCTTTCTTT.

This clonotype appeared many times. This sequence joins TRBV2 and TRBJ1-2, with D possibly TRBD1 on 6 matching bases. Germline CDR1 and CDR2: SNHLY and FYNNEI. The CDR3 loop spans 15 amino acids. The V gene lost 4 bases and the J gene lost 4 bases, with 16 bases spanning the gap. The CDR3 reads CASSVRPTGPYGYTF. As DNA, the CDR3 is TGTGCCAGCAGTGTAAGGCCGACAGGCCCCTATGGCTACACCTTC.

As concerns this clonotype: A much larger clone is a single base away; this may be a read error. The chain combines TRBV28 with TRBJ2-5, with 8 bases matching TRBD1. The CDR3 has 14 residues. The V gene's germline CDR1 is MDHEN and CDR2 SYDVKM. CDR3 DNA sequence: TGTGCCGGCAGGCTGGGACAGGCCAAAGAGACCCAGTACTTC. Translated, it gives CAGRLGQAKETQYF.

This clonotype is a singleton in its sample. One junction end does not reproduce the germline sequence, and a read error may be involved. J is TRBJ1-1 and V is TRBV7-3; 7 bases align to TRBD1. The CDR3 totals 13 residues. Germline V gene lookup returns CDR1 SGHTA and CDR2 FQGTGA. CDR3: CASSLIFGQEASF. The CDR3 bases are TGTGCCAGCAGCTTAATATTTGGACAGGAAGCTTCCTTT.

This chain links TRBV14 with TRBJ2-2; D is undetermined. Deletions cut 1 base from V and 3 bases from J, with 6 bases between. This CDR3 has 14 residues. In germline, CDR1 is SGHDN, CDR2 FVKESK. The CDR3 nucleotides are TGTGCCAGCAGCCAAGGGCGGTACACCGGGGAGCTGTTTTTT. Translated: CASSQGRYTGELFF.

In its sample, this clonotype was seen many times. V gene TRBV18 combines with J gene TRBJ2-3; D gene uncertain. The CDR3 length is 12 residues. CDR1 is KGHSH and CDR2 is LQKENI in the germline V gene. Trimming shortened V by 8 bases and J by 4 bases, and 10 bases separated the two germline ends. Written as DNA, the CDR3 is TGTGCCAGCGGCCCTGGGTCAGATACGCAGTATTTT. This encodes CASGPGSDTQYF.